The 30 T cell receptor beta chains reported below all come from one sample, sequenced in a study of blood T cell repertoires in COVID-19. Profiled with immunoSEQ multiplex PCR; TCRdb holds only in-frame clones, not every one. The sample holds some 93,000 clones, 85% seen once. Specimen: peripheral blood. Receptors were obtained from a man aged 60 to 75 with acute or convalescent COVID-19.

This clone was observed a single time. CDR3 coding DNA: TGCGCCAGCAGCTTGGAGGGGAGGGCCGTAGATACGCAGTATTTT. It translates to CASSLEGRAVDTQYF. V gene TRBV5-1 combines with J gene TRBJ2-3, with 7 bases identical to TRBD2. This CDR3 is built from 15 residues. The V gene's germline CDR1 is SGHRS and CDR2 YFSETQ. V dropped 0 bases and J dropped 5; count of bases not matched to a gene: 6.

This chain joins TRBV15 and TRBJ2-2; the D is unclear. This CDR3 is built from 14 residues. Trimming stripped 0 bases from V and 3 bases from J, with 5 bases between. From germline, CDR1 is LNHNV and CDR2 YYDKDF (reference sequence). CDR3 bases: TGTGCCACCAGCAGAGAACGGGACACCGGGGAGCTGTTTTTT. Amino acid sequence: CATSRERDTGELFF.

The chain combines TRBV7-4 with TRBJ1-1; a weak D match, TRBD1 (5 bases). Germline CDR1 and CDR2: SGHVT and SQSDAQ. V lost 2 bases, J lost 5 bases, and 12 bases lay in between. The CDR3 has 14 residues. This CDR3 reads CASSLRRGVTEAFF. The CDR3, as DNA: TGTGCCAGCAGCTTACGGAGGGGAGTTACTGAAGCTTTCTTT.

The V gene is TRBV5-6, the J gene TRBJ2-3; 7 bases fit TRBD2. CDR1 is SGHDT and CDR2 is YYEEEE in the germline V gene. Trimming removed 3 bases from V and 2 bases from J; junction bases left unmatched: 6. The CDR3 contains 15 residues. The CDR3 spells CASSWLAAHTDTQYF. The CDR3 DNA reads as TGTGCCAGCAGCTGGCTAGCGGCACACACAGATACGCAGTATTTT.

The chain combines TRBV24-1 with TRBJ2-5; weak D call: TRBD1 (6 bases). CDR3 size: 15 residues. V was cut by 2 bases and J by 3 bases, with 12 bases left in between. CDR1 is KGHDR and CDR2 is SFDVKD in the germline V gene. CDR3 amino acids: CATSDSKQGKETQYF. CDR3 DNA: TGTGCCACCAGTGATTCGAAACAGGGAAAAGAGACCCAGTACTTC.

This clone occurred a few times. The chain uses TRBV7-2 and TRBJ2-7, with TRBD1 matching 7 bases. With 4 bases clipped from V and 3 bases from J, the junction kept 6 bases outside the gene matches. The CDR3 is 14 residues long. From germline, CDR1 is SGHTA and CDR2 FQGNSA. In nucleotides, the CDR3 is TGTGCCAGCAGCTCACAGGGGACCTACTACGAGCAGTACTTC. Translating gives CASSSQGTYYEQYF.

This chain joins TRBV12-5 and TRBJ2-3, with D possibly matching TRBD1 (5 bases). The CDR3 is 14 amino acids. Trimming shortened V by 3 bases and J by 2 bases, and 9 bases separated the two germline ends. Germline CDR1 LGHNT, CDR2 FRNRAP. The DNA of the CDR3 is TGTGCTAGTGGTTTTAGGGGCCCCACAGATACGCAGTATTTT. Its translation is CASGFRGPTDTQYF.

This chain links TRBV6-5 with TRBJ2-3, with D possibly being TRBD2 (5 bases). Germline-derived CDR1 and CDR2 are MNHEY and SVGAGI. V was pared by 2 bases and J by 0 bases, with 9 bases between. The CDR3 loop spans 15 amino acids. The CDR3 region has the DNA TGTGCCAGCAGTTACCAAGGACTCAGCACAGATACGCAGTATTTT. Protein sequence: CASSYQGLSTDTQYF.

The CDR3 coding sequence is TGTGCCAGCAGTTACATTCCTAGCGGGGTTACAGCAGAGACCCAGTACTTC. It codes for CASSYIPSGVTAETQYF. This chain uses TRBV6-2 or TRBV6-3 with TRBJ2-5; 9 bases are shared with TRBD2. V was pared by 2 bases and J by 4 bases, with 11 bases of the junction left unmatched. The CDR3 totals 17 residues. Germline V CDR1 and CDR2: MNHEY, SVGEGT.

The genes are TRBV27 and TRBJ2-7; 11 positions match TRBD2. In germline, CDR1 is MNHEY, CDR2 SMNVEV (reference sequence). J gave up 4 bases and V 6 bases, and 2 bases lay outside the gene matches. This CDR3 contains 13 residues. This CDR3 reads CASRGLAEYEQYF. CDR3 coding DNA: TGTGCCAGCAGGGGACTAGCGGAGTACGAGCAGTACTTC.

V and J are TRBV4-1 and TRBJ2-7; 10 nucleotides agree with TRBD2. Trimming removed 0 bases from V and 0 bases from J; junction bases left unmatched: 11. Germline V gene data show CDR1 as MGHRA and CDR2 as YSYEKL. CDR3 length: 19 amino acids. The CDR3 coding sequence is TGCGCCAGCAGCCAAGATGCAGGGCGGGGGACTAGCGCCTCCTACGAGCAGTACTTC. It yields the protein CASSQDAGRGTSASYEQYF.

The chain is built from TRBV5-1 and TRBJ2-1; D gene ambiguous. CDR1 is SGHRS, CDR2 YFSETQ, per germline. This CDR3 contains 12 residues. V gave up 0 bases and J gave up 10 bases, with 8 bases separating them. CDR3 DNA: TGCGCCAGCAGCTTGGGTCCAGGAGAGCAGTTCTTC. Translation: CASSLGPGEQFF.

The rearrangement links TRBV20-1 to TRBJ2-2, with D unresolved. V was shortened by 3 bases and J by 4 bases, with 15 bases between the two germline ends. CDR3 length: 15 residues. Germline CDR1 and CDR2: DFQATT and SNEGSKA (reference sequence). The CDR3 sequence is CSASAAVDTTGELFF. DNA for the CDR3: TGCAGTGCTAGTGCCGCGGTCGATACCACCGGGGAGCTGTTTTTT.

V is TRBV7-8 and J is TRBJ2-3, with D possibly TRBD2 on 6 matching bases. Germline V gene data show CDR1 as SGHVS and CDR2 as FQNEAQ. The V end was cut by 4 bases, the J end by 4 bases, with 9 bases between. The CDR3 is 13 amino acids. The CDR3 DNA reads TGTGCCAGCAGCTCAAGACTAGCAGATACGCAGTATTTT. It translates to CASSSRLADTQYF.

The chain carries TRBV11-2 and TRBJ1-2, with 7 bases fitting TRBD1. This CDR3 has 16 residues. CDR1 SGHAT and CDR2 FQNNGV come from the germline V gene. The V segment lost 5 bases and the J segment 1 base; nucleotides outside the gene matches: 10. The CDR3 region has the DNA TGTGCCAGCAGCACCCCCCGGGACAGACTTAACTATGGCTACACCTTC. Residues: CASSTPRDRLNYGYTF.

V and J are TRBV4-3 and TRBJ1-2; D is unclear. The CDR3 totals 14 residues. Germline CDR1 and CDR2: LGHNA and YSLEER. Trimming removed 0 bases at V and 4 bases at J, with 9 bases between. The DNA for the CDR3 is TGCGCCAGCAGCCAAGAGACGGGGAGCTATGGCTACACCTTC. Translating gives CASSQETGSYGYTF.

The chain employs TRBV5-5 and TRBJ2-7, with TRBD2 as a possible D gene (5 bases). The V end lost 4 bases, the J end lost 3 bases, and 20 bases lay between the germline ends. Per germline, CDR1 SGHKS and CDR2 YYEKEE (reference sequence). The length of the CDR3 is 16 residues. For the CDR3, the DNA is TGTGCCAGCAGCCACAGAGGTGGCGGAGGTAGCTACGAGCAGTACTTC. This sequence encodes CASSHRGGGGSYEQYF. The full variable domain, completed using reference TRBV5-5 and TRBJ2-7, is DAGVTQSPTHLIKTRGQQVTLRCSPISGHKSVSWYQQVLGQGPQFIFQYYEKEERGRGNFPDRFSARQFPNYSSELNVNALLLGDSALYLCASSHRGGGGSYEQYFGPGTRLTVT.

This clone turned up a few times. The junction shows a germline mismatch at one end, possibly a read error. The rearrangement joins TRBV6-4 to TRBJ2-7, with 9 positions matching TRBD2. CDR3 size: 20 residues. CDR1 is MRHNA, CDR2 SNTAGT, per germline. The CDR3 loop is CGSSLMGGQPRTSERVGQYF. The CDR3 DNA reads TGTGGCAGCAGCCTAATGGGGGGCCAACCCCGGACTAGCGAAAGAGTGGGGCAGTACTTC.

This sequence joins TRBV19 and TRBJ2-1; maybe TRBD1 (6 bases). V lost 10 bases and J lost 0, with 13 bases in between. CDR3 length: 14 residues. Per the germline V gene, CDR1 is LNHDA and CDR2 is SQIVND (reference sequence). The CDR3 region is CATNGGYSYNEQFF. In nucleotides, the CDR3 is TGTGCCACAAATGGGGGCTACTCCTACAATGAGCAGTTCTTC.

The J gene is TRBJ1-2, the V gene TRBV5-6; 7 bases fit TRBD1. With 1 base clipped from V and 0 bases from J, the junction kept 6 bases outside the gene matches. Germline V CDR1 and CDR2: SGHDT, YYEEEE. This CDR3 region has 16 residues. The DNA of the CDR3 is TGTGCCAGCAGCTTGACAGGGGCCCTCTCTAACTATGGCTACACCTTC. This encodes CASSLTGALSNYGYTF.

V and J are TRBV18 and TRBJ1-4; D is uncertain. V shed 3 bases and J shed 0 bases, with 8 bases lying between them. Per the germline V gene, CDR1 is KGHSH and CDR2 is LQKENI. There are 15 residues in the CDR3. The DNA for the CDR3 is TGTGCCAGCTCACCCCTCCAGGCAACTAATGAAAAACTGTTTTTT. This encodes CASSPLQATNEKLFF.

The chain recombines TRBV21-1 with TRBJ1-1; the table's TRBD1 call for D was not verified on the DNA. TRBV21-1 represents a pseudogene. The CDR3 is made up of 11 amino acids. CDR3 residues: CASSREQGAFF. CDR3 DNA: TGTGCCAGCAGCAGGGAACAGGGAGCTTTCTTT.

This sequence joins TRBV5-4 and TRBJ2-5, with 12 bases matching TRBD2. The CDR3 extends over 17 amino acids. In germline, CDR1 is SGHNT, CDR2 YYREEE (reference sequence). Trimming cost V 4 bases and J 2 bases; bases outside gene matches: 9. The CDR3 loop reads CASSPPGLAGGQETQYF. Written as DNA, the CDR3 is TGTGCCAGCAGCCCCCCGGGCCTAGCGGGGGGGCAAGAGACCCAGTACTTC.

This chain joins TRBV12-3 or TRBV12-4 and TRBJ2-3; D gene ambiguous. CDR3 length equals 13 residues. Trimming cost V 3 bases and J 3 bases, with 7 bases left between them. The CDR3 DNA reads TGTGCCAGCAGTTTGGCTGATACAGATACGCAGTATTTT. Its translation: CASSLADTDTQYF.

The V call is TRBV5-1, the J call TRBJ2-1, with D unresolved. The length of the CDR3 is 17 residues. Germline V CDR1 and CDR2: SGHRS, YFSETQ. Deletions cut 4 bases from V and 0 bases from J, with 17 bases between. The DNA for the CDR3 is TGCGCCAGCAGCCTCGGGTTTGGCCGGAGCTCCTACAATGAGCAGTTCTTC. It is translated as CASSLGFGRSSYNEQFF.

CDR3 coding DNA: TGTGCCAGTAGTATCGGGGGACAGGGGGCCAGATACGAGCAGTACTTC. Its protein product is CASSIGGQGARYEQYF. The chain uses TRBV19 and TRBJ2-7; 12 nucleotides line up with TRBD1. V lost 3 bases, J lost 4 bases, and 7 bases stayed unmatched. This CDR3 comprises 16 residues. Germline lookup yields CDR1 LNHDA and CDR2 SQIVND (reference sequence).

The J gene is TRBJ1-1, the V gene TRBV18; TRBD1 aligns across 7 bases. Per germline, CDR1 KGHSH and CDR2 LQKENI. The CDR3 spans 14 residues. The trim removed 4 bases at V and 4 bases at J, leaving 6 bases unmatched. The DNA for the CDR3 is TGTGCCAGCTCACAGAAACAGGGGAGCACTGAAGCTTTCTTT. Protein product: CASSQKQGSTEAFF.

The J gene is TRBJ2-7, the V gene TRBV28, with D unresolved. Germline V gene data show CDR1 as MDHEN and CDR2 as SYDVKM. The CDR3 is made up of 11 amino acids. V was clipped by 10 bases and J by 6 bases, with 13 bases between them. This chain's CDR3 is CATRGLPEQYF. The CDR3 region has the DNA TGTGCCACCCGTGGGCTCCCCGAGCAGTACTTC.

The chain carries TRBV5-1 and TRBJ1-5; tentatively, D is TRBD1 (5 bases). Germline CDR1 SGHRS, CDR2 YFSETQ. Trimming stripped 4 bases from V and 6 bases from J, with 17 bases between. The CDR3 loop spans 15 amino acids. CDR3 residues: CASSLGDYSSQPQHF. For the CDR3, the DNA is TGCGCCAGCAGCCTAGGGGACTACTCCTCTCAGCCCCAGCATTTT.

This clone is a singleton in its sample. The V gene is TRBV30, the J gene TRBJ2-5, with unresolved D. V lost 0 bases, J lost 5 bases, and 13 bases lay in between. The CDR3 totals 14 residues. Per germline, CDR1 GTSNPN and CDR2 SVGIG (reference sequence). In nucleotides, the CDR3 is TGTGCCTGGAGTGTACGAACCGCGAGCGAGACCCAGTACTTC. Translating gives CAWSVRTASETQYF. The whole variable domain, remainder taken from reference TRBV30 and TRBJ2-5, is SQTIHQWPATLVQPVGSPLSLECTVEGTSNPNLYWYRQAAGRGLQLLFYSVGIGQISSEVPQNLSASRPQDRQFILSSKKLLLSDSGFYLCAWSVRTASETQYFGPGTRLLVL.